These 24 T cell receptor beta chains share one sample of origin, sequenced in a study of T cells after somatic rescue of genetic block (TCRdb year 2020). Library method: the immunoSEQ multiplex PCR assay. TCRdb mirrors the immuneACCESS table, restricted to in-frame sequences. Some clones are absent from its copies; in checked studies, under half trace to an unresolved V gene, and the reason for the others is unknown. The sample data list approximately 58,000 clones, and more than 90% of these were observed just once. The ten largest clones take up approximately 0.077% of the sample. Sequencing was performed on peripheral blood mononuclear cells (PBMCs). The receptors were sampled from a child younger than two.

The chain joins TRBV5-1 to TRBJ2-7, with D possibly matching TRBD1 (6 bases). CDR3 length: 12 residues. The V end was cut by 1 base, the J end by 7 bases, with 9 bases between. Germline-derived CDR1 and CDR2 are SGHRS and YFSETQ. CDR3 region: CASSLTGLEQYF. DNA of the CDR3: TGCGCCAGCAGCTTGACAGGGTTAGAGCAGTACTTC.

V is TRBV4-2 and J is TRBJ1-5; TRBD1 agrees at 8 bases. Germline V gene lookup returns CDR1 LGHNA and CDR2 YNFKEQ. J was trimmed by 7 bases and V by 5 bases; bases with no gene match: 10. The CDR3 loop spans 15 amino acids. In DNA form, the CDR3 reads TGTGCCAGCAGCACACGACAGGGGACGGGCCAGCCCCAGCATTTT. Its protein product is CASSTRQGTGQPQHF.

The gene calls are TRBV6-1 and TRBJ2-7; 8 bases map to TRBD2. There are 19 residues in the CDR3. The V segment lost 4 bases and the J segment 0 bases; nucleotides outside the gene matches: 17. The germline gives CDR1 MNHNS, CDR2 SASEGT. CDR3 nucleotide sequence: TGTGCCAGCAGTGTCACTTTGGCGGTAGCGGGACCTAGCTCCTACGAGCAGTACTTC. The encoded protein is CASSVTLAVAGPSSYEQYF.

The CDR3 region has the DNA TGTGCCAGCAGCTTTGGGAGTTGGGGGGAGCAGTACTTC. Translation gives CASSFGSWGEQYF. The rearrangement joins TRBV13 to TRBJ2-7; perhaps D is TRBD1 or TRBD2 (5 bases each). The V end lost 3 bases, the J end lost 7 bases, and 13 bases lay between the germline ends. Germline V CDR1 and CDR2: PRHDT, FYEKMQ (reference sequence). The CDR3 is made up of 13 amino acids. Filled out from reference TRBV13 and TRBJ2-7, the complete variable domain reads AAGVIQSPRHLIKEKRETATLKCYPIPRHDTVYWYQQGPGQDPQFLISFYEKMQSDKGSIPDRFSAQQFSDYHSELNMSSLELGDSALYFCASSFGSWGEQYFGPGTRLTVT.

V and J are TRBV5-1 and TRBJ2-3, with TRBD2 matching 11 bases. The CDR3 covers 14 residues. The V gene end was trimmed by 8 bases and the J gene end by 6 bases; junction bases not matched to a gene: 8. Germline loops: CDR1 SGHRS, CDR2 YFSETQ. This CDR3 is CASQLAGERDTQYF. DNA for the CDR3: TGCGCCAGTCAACTAGCGGGAGAAAGGGATACGCAGTATTTT.

The chain links TRBV21-1 to TRBJ2-5; the DNA was not used to check the table's D call, TRBD2. TRBV21-1 is reported as a pseudogene. The CDR3 runs to 16 residues. The CDR3 DNA follows: TGTGCCAGCAGCAAAGCCCTAGAGCGGGTCCAAGAGACCCAGTACTTC. The encoded protein is CASSKALERVQETQYF.

The rearrangement joins TRBV11-3 to TRBJ2-2, with D uncertain. The CDR3 runs 16 residues. CDR1 is SGHNT and CDR2 is YENEEA in the germline V gene. Trimming removed 0 bases from V and 5 bases from J, with 13 bases in between. In nucleotides, the CDR3 is TGTGCCAGCAGCTTAGAAGGTGGCCGGGCTACCGGGGAGCTGTTTTTT. This translates into CASSLEGGRATGELFF.

The count of this clone is one. V and J are TRBV7-2 and TRBJ2-3, with D perhaps given as TRBD1 or TRBD2 (5 bases each). The CDR3 has 12 residues. V lost 3 bases and J 8 bases, leaving 9 bases between the germline ends. Germline CDR1 and CDR2: SGHTA and FQGNSA. The DNA of the CDR3 is TGTGCCAGCAGCTTTTCTGGGGGTACGCAGTATTTT. It codes for CASSFSGGTQYF.

This chain joins TRBV6-5 and TRBJ1-2; maybe TRBD1 (6 bases). The CDR3 loop spans 15 amino acids. The germline V gene has CDR1 MNHEY and CDR2 SVGAGI. Trimming left V 6 bases short and J 4 bases short, with 18 bases between. CDR3: CASRFFRGALYGYTF. The CDR3 nucleotides read TGTGCCAGCAGATTTTTCCGGGGGGCCCTCTATGGCTACACCTTC.

The chain couples TRBV5-6 to TRBJ2-7, with TRBD2 identical over 8 bases. The CDR3 is made up of 14 amino acids. Germline V CDR1 and CDR2: SGHDT, YYEEEE. J was trimmed by 2 bases and V by 4 bases; bases with no gene match: 5. DNA of the CDR3: TGTGCCAGCAGCGTGGGACTAGATCCCTACGAGCAGTACTTC. Translation gives CASSVGLDPYEQYF. Full variable domain (missing parts from reference TRBV5-6 and TRBJ2-7): DAGVTQSPTHLIKTRGQQVTLRCSPKSGHDTVSWYQQALGQGPQFIFQYYEEEERQRGNFPDRFSGHQFPNYSSELNVNALLLGDSALYLCASSVGLDPYEQYFGPGTRLTVT.

The chain has TRBV7-3 and TRBJ1-1; D is unresolved. CDR3 length: 14 residues. The V gene's germline CDR1 is SGHTA and CDR2 FQGTGA. V was pared by 1 base and J by 0 bases, with 6 bases between. The CDR3 DNA sequence: TGTGCCAGCAGCTTAAATCCGTTGAACACTGAAGCTTTCTTT. This encodes CASSLNPLNTEAFF.

The V gene is TRBV6-1, the J gene TRBJ2-7; D unresolved. The CDR3 is 11 residues long. The germline V gene has CDR1 MNHNS and CDR2 SASEGT. Deletions cut 2 bases from V and 1 base from J, with 0 bases between. The CDR3 is CASSESYEQYF. The CDR3 nucleotides are TGTGCCAGCAGTGAATCCTACGAGCAGTACTTC.

The V and J genes are TRBV4-1 and TRBJ2-2; D may be TRBD2 (5 bases). The ends were cut back, 1 base at V and 1 base at J, with 7 bases in the middle. Looked up from germline, CDR1 is MGHRA and CDR2 is YSYEKL. The CDR3 loop spans 15 amino acids. The CDR3 nucleotides read TGCGCCAGCAGCCAAGCGGGGAAGAACACCGGGGAGCTGTTTTTT. This codes for CASSQAGKNTGELFF.

The chain uses TRBV6-5 and TRBJ2-7; 11 nucleotides line up with TRBD2. The V gene's germline CDR1 is MNHEY and CDR2 SVGAGI. The CDR3 is 14 residues long. Trimming removed 7 bases from V and 1 base from J; junction bases left unmatched: 3. The CDR3 coding sequence is TGTGCCAGCAAGAGACTAGCGGGGTCCTACGAGCAGTACTTC. Protein sequence: CASKRLAGSYEQYF.

Comment on this clone: The identical CDR3 is also encoded by other nucleotide sequences in the sample. The gene calls are TRBV29-1 and TRBJ2-7; D is ambiguous. In germline, CDR1 is SQVTM, CDR2 ANQGSEA. The CDR3 covers 13 residues. The V end lost 8 bases, the J end lost 1 base, and 15 bases lay between the germline ends. In DNA form, the CDR3 reads TGCAGCCTCCCTACGACATTTTCCTACGAGCAGTACTTC. This sequence encodes CSLPTTFSYEQYF.

This chain connects TRBV4-1 to TRBJ2-1, with TRBD2 matching over 13 bases. Germline values: CDR1 MGHRA, CDR2 YSYEKL. V shed 4 bases, J shed 4 bases, and the junction held 10 bases outside the gene matches. The CDR3 spans 18 residues. The chain's CDR3 is CASSPTKGTSGVYNEQFF. For the CDR3, the DNA is TGCGCCAGCAGCCCAACTAAGGGGACTAGCGGGGTATACAATGAGCAGTTCTTC.

The chain is built from TRBV2 and TRBJ2-4, with D uncertain. The CDR3 has 13 amino acids. Trimming took off 7 bases at V and 0 bases at J, with 7 bases between the two ends. Germline V lookup: CDR1 SNHLY, CDR2 FYNNEI. The CDR3, as DNA: TGTGCCAGCAAGATGCTAGCCAAAAACATTCAGTACTTC. The encoded protein is CASKMLAKNIQYF.

V is TRBV18 and J is TRBJ2-3; D not resolved. V was pared by 6 bases and J by 2 bases, with 15 bases between. The germline V gene encodes CDR1 KGHSH and CDR2 LQKENI. The CDR3 sequence is 15 residues long. The CDR3 protein is CASSLDRFNTDTQYF. CDR3 sequence (DNA): TGTGCCAGCTCCTTGGACCGTTTTAACACAGATACGCAGTATTTT. The full variable domain, completed using reference TRBV18 and TRBJ2-3, is NAGVMQNPRHLVRRRGQEARLRCSPMKGHSHVYWYRQLPEEGLKFMVYLQKENIIDESGMPKERFSAEFPKEGPSILRIQQVVRGDSAAYFCASSLDRFNTDTQYFGPGTRLTVL.

The chain joins TRBV6-5 to TRBJ2-7, with 9 bases identical to TRBD2. The CDR3 sequence is 13 residues long. V was clipped by 5 bases and J by 2 bases; unmatched bases: 1. Germline-derived CDR1 and CDR2 are MNHEY and SVGAGI. The CDR3 loop is CASSGGRAYEQYF. The CDR3 region has the DNA TGTGCCAGCAGTGGCGGGAGGGCCTACGAGCAGTACTTC.

The genes are TRBV4-2 and TRBJ1-1; no firm D call. CDR3 length equals 16 residues. Germline values: CDR1 LGHNA, CDR2 YNFKEQ. Trimming removed 2 bases at V and 2 bases at J, with 15 bases between. CDR3 in amino acids: CASSQYQERRNTEAFF. CDR3 nucleotide sequence: TGTGCCAGCAGCCAATATCAGGAACGGCGAAACACTGAAGCTTTCTTT.

J is TRBJ2-7 and V is TRBV27; the match to TRBD1 covers 8 bases. Germline V gene data show CDR1 as MNHEY and CDR2 as SMNVEV (reference sequence). J gave up 3 bases and V 8 bases, and 12 bases lay outside the gene matches. CDR3 length: 15 amino acids. CDR3 DNA: TGTGCCAGCCGCGAACTTGGACAGGGCGGCTACGAGCAGTACTTC. Protein sequence: CASRELGQGGYEQYF.

V usage is TRBV23-1 and J usage is TRBJ2-5; D may be TRBD2 (5 bases). TRBV23-1 belongs to the ORF category, with a function that is uncertain. The CDR3 has 17 amino acids. V dropped 4 bases and J dropped 3 bases, with 21 bases sitting between them. CDR3 DNA sequence: TGCGCCAGCAGTCCTACCCGACACCGATTCGGGAAAGAGACCCAGTACTTC. Protein: CASSPTRHRFGKETQYF.

CDR3 sequence reads: CASRASLYGYTF. Written as DNA, the CDR3 is TGCGCCAGCAGGGCTTCATTATATGGCTACACCTTC. The chain joins TRBV5-1 to TRBJ1-2; D ambiguous. Germline-derived CDR1 and CDR2 are SGHRS and YFSETQ. The germline V and J ends were trimmed by 5 bases and 5 bases, with 10 bases remaining between them. The CDR3 loop spans 12 amino acids.

This clone was seen more than once but under ten times. This chain joins TRBV19 and TRBJ1-2; the D gene is possibly TRBD1 (5 bases). The CDR3 spans 14 residues. Trimming took off 3 bases at V and 4 bases at J, with 12 bases between the two ends. The V gene's germline CDR1 is LNHDA and CDR2 SQIVND (reference sequence). In DNA, the CDR3 is TGTGCCAGTAGTATGCGACAGCCCCGCTATGGCTACACCTTC. The encoded protein is CASSMRQPRYGYTF. The variable domain in full, with the rest retrieved from reference TRBV19 and TRBJ1-2, is DGGITQSPKYLFRKEGQNVTLSCEQNLNHDAMYWYRQDPGQGLRLIYYSQIVNDFQKGDIAEGYSVSREKKESFPLTVTSAQKNPTAFYLCASSMRQPRYGYTFGSGTRLTVV.